The 30 T cell receptor beta chains below were found in one sample sequenced in a study of OX40 agonist ivuxolimab in advanced cancers. The protocol was immunoSEQ multiplex PCR, while the TCRdb copy is restricted to in-frame clones and leaves out a portion. The sample carries about 64,000 clones, more than 80% recorded once. The specimen was CD4+ or CD8+ T cells sorted from blood, collected in a trial of the OX40 agonist ivuxolimab. All receptors derive from an adult with an advanced solid tumor such as melanoma, head and neck, liver or kidney cancer.

V is TRBV7-2 and J is TRBJ2-1; D is perhaps TRBD2 (7 bases). This CDR3 has 18 amino acids. Germline V lookup: CDR1 SGHTA, CDR2 FQGNSA. Trimming cost V 8 bases and J 5 bases, with 28 bases left between them. The CDR3 nucleotides read TGTGCCAGCCGAGGGGGGAGGGGACGGGACTGGATGGACAATGAGCAGTTCTTC. Translation gives CASRGGRGRDWMDNEQFF.

The chain combines TRBV12-5 with TRBJ1-3, with TRBD1 as a possible D gene (6 bases). V was trimmed by 5 bases and J by 3 bases, leaving 11 bases between them. Germline CDR1 and CDR2: LGHNT and FRNRAP. This CDR3 has 14 amino acids. The CDR3 nucleotides read TGTGCTAGTGGTGCCCAACAGGGTGGAAACACCATATATTTT. Its protein product is CASGAQQGGNTIYF.

The J gene is TRBJ2-1, the V gene TRBV19; 7 bases map to TRBD2. Germline V gene lookup returns CDR1 LNHDA and CDR2 SQIVND (reference sequence). The CDR3 has 15 residues. Trimming cost V 4 bases and J 5 bases; bases outside gene matches: 8. CDR3 in amino acids: CASSTPGLVNNEQFF. DNA for the CDR3: TGTGCCAGTAGTACCCCCGGACTAGTCAACAATGAGCAGTTCTTC.

This chain links TRBV7-9 with TRBJ2-7; D is possibly TRBD1 (6 bases). CDR1 and CDR2 (germline): SEHNR, FQNEAQ (reference sequence). The CDR3 has 16 amino acids. Trimming left V 4 bases short and J 6 bases short, with 22 bases between. The CDR3 is CASSSRGVRGLAEQYF. DNA for the CDR3: TGTGCCAGCAGCTCCCGTGGTGTCAGGGGCTTGGCCGAGCAGTACTTC.

The chain has TRBV29-1 and TRBJ2-5; a weak D match, TRBD2 (5 bases). The CDR3 extends over 11 amino acids. The V and J ends lost 4 bases and 5 bases respectively, with 8 bases between them. Per germline, CDR1 SQVTM and CDR2 ANQGSEA. CDR3 region: CSVVQRETQYF. CDR3 bases: TGCAGCGTTGTCCAGCGGGAGACCCAGTACTTC.

This clone occurred once. The chain is built from TRBV18 and TRBJ2-3; D call uncertain. CDR1 and CDR2 (germline): KGHSH, LQKENI. There are 13 residues in the CDR3. V lost 3 bases to trimming and J lost 1 base, with 5 bases between them. The CDR3 sequence: CASSPPGTDTQYF. The CDR3 DNA follows: TGTGCCAGCTCACCCCCGGGCACAGATACGCAGTATTTT.

The chain joins TRBV7-9 to TRBJ1-1; D uncertain. CDR3 length equals 14 residues. Trimming removed 5 bases at V and 0 bases at J, with 10 bases between. CDR1 and CDR2 from the germline V gene are SEHNR and FQNEAQ (reference sequence). In DNA, the CDR3 is TGTGCCAGCAGCCGAAGTGCGATGAACACTGAAGCTTTCTTT. Residues: CASSRSAMNTEAFF. Full variable domain (outside the CDR3, taken from reference TRBV7-9 and TRBJ1-1): DTGVSQNPRHKITKRGQNVTFRCDPISEHNRLYWYRQTLGQGPEFLTYFQNEAQLEKSRLLSDRFSAERPKGSFSTLEIQRTEQGDSAMYLCASSRSAMNTEAFFGQGTRLTVV.

The chain uses TRBV18 and TRBJ2-3; D gene unclear. Trimming pared 5 bases from V and 6 bases from J, leaving 9 bases between. Germline assignment: CDR1 KGHSH and CDR2 LQKENI. The CDR3 has 12 residues. The CDR3 here is CASSTLRDTQYF. The CDR3 DNA is TGTGCCAGCTCAACCCTCAGGGATACGCAGTATTTT.

This sequence joins TRBV12-5 and TRBJ1-2, with D tentatively TRBD1 (5 bases). The V and J ends lost 5 bases and 7 bases respectively, with 17 bases between them. The CDR3 is 14 amino acids. In germline, CDR1 is LGHNT, CDR2 FRNRAP. Written as DNA, the CDR3 is TGTGCTAGTGGTGTTCAGGGCCCTGAGGGTGGCTACACCTTC. The encoded protein is CASGVQGPEGGYTF.

V and J are TRBV6-6 and TRBJ1-4; perhaps TRBD1 as D (5 bases). This CDR3 spans 14 amino acids. V was trimmed by 5 bases and J by 8 bases, leaving 15 bases between them. Per the germline V gene, CDR1 is MNHNY and CDR2 is SVGAGI (reference sequence). CDR3: CASSLQGLGEKLFF. The CDR3 coding sequence is TGTGCCAGCAGTCTCCAGGGTTTAGGGGAAAAACTGTTTTTT.

The genes are TRBV2 and TRBJ2-3; tentatively, D is TRBD1 (6 bases). This CDR3 is built from 14 residues. V was shortened by 6 bases and J by 2 bases, with 12 bases between the two germline ends. Germline V gives CDR1 SNHLY, CDR2 FYNNEI. The CDR3 DNA reads as TGTGCCAGCAGCAAACAGGGCCTCACAGATACGCAGTATTTT. This codes for CASSKQGLTDTQYF.

V is TRBV6-1 and J is TRBJ2-4; 12 bases are shared with TRBD2. From germline, CDR1 is MNHNS and CDR2 SASEGT. V shed 4 bases and J 5 bases; nucleotides not matched to a gene: 3. The CDR3 consists of 15 residues. CDR3 nucleotide sequence: TGTGCCAGCAGTGCCCCTAGCGGGGGGGAAAACATTCAGTACTTC. Amino acids: CASSAPSGGENIQYF.

The CDR3 coding sequence is TGTGCCAGCTCACCACGAAGCGGGAGGGGAGAGACCCAGTACTTC. Amino acid sequence: CASSPRSGRGETQYF. J is TRBJ2-5 and V is TRBV18; 10 bases agree with TRBD2. There are 15 residues in the CDR3. V gave up 1 base and J gave up 4 bases; unmatched junction bases: 3. CDR1 and CDR2 (germline): KGHSH, LQKENI. The variable domain in full, completed from reference TRBV18 and TRBJ2-5, reads NAGVMQNPRHLVRRRGQEARLRCSPMKGHSHVYWYRQLPEEGLKFMVYLQKENIIDESGMPKERFSAEFPKEGPSILRIQQVVRGDSAAYFCASSPRSGRGETQYFGPGTRLLVL.

The V call is TRBV27, the J call TRBJ2-1; D perhaps matches TRBD1 (6 bases). This CDR3 region has 15 residues. CDR1 is MNHEY, CDR2 SMNVEV, per germline (reference sequence). The V and J ends lost 3 bases and 9 bases respectively, with 18 bases between them. The CDR3 DNA reads as TGTGCCAGCAGTTTTCGTCACATACAGGGAAGTGAGCAGTTCTTC. Translated: CASSFRHIQGSEQFF.

The V call is TRBV19, the J call TRBJ2-3; the D is unclear. Germline values: CDR1 LNHDA, CDR2 SQIVND (reference sequence). The V and J ends lost 3 bases and 4 bases respectively, with 2 bases between them. This CDR3 comprises 11 residues. In DNA, the CDR3 is TGTGCCAGTAGTATTGCAGATACGCAGTATTTT. It translates to CASSIADTQYF.

The rearrangement links TRBV27 to TRBJ1-6; D is unclear. Between the trimmed V and J ends, which lost 2 bases and 10 bases, there was a span of 15 bases. This CDR3 region has 15 residues. Germline CDR1 reads MNHEY; CDR2 reads SMNVEV (reference sequence). The DNA of the CDR3 is TGTGCCAGCAGTTTAGAAGGACCGTACGGCTCACCCCTCCACTTT. This encodes CASSLEGPYGSPLHF.

The sample holds one count of this clone. The CDR3 bases are TGCGCCAGCAGCCCTCGGGAGGGCTACGAGCAGTACTTC. Protein product: CASSPREGYEQYF. The gene calls are TRBV5-1 and TRBJ2-7; TRBD2 aligns across 8 bases. The germline V gene has CDR1 SGHRS and CDR2 YFSETQ. Germline trimming cut 4 bases from V and 3 bases from J; bases unmatched to any gene: 3. The CDR3 totals 13 residues.

This clone was picked up a small number of times. The rearrangement uses TRBV27 and TRBJ1-1; D is possibly TRBD1 (6 bases). This CDR3 region has 14 residues. Germline V gene sequence: CDR1 MNHEY, CDR2 SMNVEV (reference sequence). V was trimmed by 3 bases and J by 4 bases, leaving 12 bases between them. This chain's CDR3 is CASSFGQKFTEAFF. CDR3 coding DNA: TGTGCCAGCAGTTTTGGACAGAAATTCACTGAAGCTTTCTTT.

The DNA of the CDR3 is TGTGCCAGCAGCCAGGGCCGGACAGGGATAAATGAGCAGTTCTTC. Translating gives CASSQGRTGINEQFF. The V gene is TRBV7-7, the J gene TRBJ2-1; TRBD1 agrees at 8 bases. Germline loops: CDR1 SSHAT, CDR2 FNYEAQ (reference sequence). The length of the CDR3 is 15 residues. Losses at the gene ends were 5 bases for V and 7 bases for J; bases not matched to a gene: 10.

The genes are TRBV5-4 and TRBJ2-3; 8 bases are shared with TRBD1. V gave up 1 base and J gave up 4 bases; unmatched junction bases: 11. The germline gives CDR1 SGHNT, CDR2 YYREEE (reference sequence). There are 17 residues in the CDR3. CDR3 loop: CASSLWLSGQGSDTQYF. CDR3 in DNA: TGTGCCAGCAGCTTGTGGCTTTCAGGACAGGGCTCAGATACGCAGTATTTT.

The genes are TRBV10-1 and TRBJ2-7, with 8 bases that match TRBD2. In germline, CDR1 is WNHNN, CDR2 SYGVQD (reference sequence). The CDR3 is 14 amino acids. V trimming: 6 bases; J trimming: 4 bases; junction bases outside the gene matches: 8. Here the CDR3 reads CASSRAGAIYEQYF. As DNA, the CDR3 is TGCGCCAGCAGCCGAGCGGGAGCGATTTACGAGCAGTACTTC.

The CDR3 DNA follows: TGTGCCAGCAGCCGAGACAGATACAATGAAGCTTTCTTT. It is translated as CASSRDRYNEAFF. The rearrangement uses TRBV6-6 and TRBJ1-1; D is possibly TRBD1 (5 bases). V lost 6 bases and J lost 7, with 15 bases in between. Germline CDR1 is MNHNY and CDR2 is SVGAGI (reference sequence). The CDR3 contains 13 residues.

This chain joins TRBV5-5 and TRBJ1-2, with 7 bases identical to TRBD1. The J segment lost 1 base and the V segment lost 0 bases, leaving 3 bases of the junction unmatched. The germline CDR1 and CDR2 sequences are SGHKS and YYEKEE (reference sequence). CDR3 length: 15 residues. In DNA form, the CDR3 reads TGTGCCAGCAGCTTGGGGGACAGCCTTAACTATGGCTACACCTTC. This gives the protein CASSLGDSLNYGYTF.

In its sample, this clone was seen a few times. The chain joins TRBV27 to TRBJ2-7, with 7 bases lining up with TRBD2. The CDR3 extends over 15 amino acids. Germline trimming cut 5 bases from V and 0 bases from J; bases unmatched to any gene: 7. The germline V gene encodes CDR1 MNHEY and CDR2 SMNVEV (reference sequence). The CDR3, as DNA: TGTGCCAGCAGTATTAGGGCTAGCGGCTCCTACGAGCAGTACTTC. It specifies CASSIRASGSYEQYF.

A few counts support this clone. This rearrangement joins TRBV4-3 to TRBJ2-7; no clear D gene. Trimming removed 0 bases at V and 7 bases at J, with 13 bases between. The germline V gene has CDR1 LGHNA and CDR2 YSLEER. CDR3 size: 14 residues. The CDR3 loop is CASSQEPGGLEQYF. The DNA for the CDR3 is TGCGCCAGCAGCCAAGAACCGGGCGGCTTAGAGCAGTACTTC.

The chain carries TRBV5-1 and TRBJ2-3; 13 nucleotides match TRBD2. From germline, CDR1 is SGHRS and CDR2 YFSETQ. This CDR3 is built from 19 residues. V was clipped by 3 bases and J by 0 bases; unmatched bases: 10. Written as DNA, the CDR3 is TGCGCCAGCAGCTCGACTCAGACTAGCGGGGGGACTAGCACAGATACGCAGTATTTT. Translation: CASSSTQTSGGTSTDTQYF.

V gene TRBV9 combines with J gene TRBJ2-5, with 8 bases aligning to TRBD1. The V segment lost 3 bases and the J segment 4 bases; nucleotides outside the gene matches: 8. Germline V lookup: CDR1 SGDLS, CDR2 YYNGEE. This CDR3 region has 15 residues. This CDR3 is CASSAEGQGRETQYF. As DNA, the CDR3 is TGTGCCAGCAGCGCCGAAGGACAGGGACGAGAGACCCAGTACTTC. Based on the CDR3 plus reference TRBV9 and TRBJ2-5, the full variable domain is DSGVTQTPKHLITATGQRVTLRCSPRSGDLSVYWYQQSLDQGLQFLIQYYNGEERAKGNILERFSAQQFPDLHSELNLSSLELGDSALYFCASSAEGQGRETQYFGPGTRLLVL.

The rearrangement uses TRBV11-1 and TRBJ1-2; D might be TRBD1 (6 bases). There are 15 residues in the CDR3. Trimming shortened V by 5 bases and J by 6 bases, and 19 bases separated the two germline ends. Germline CDR1 and CDR2: SGHAT and FQDESV (reference sequence). The CDR3 DNA follows: TGTGCCAGCAGCCCCGGACTCACAGGGAGAAATGGCTACACCTTC. Protein: CASSPGLTGRNGYTF.

The chain carries TRBV28 and TRBJ1-4; maybe TRBD1 (5 bases). Trimming cost V 6 bases and J 8 bases, with 13 bases left between them. The CDR3 consists of 13 residues. The germline CDR1 and CDR2 sequences are MDHEN and SYDVKM. CDR3: CASREWGREKLFF. As DNA, the CDR3 is TGTGCCAGCAGGGAGTGGGGCCGGGAAAAACTGTTTTTT. The variable domain in full, with the rest retrieved from reference TRBV28 and TRBJ1-4, is DVKVTQSSRYLVKRTGEKVFLECVQDMDHENMFWYRQDPGLGLRLIYFSYDVKMKEKGDIPEGYSVSREKKERFSLILESASTNQTSMYLCASREWGREKLFFGSGTQLSVL.

V and J are TRBV19 and TRBJ2-3; 7 nucleotides match TRBD2. From germline, CDR1 is LNHDA and CDR2 SQIVND (reference sequence). The CDR3 has 15 amino acids. With V trimmed by 1 base and J by 5 bases, 6 bases remained unmatched. The CDR3 region is CASSIGAGVLDTQYF. Here the CDR3 DNA reads TGTGCCAGTAGTATAGGGGCGGGAGTTCTAGATACGCAGTATTTT. The entire variable domain, with the rest obtained from reference TRBV19 and TRBJ2-3, is as follows: DGGITQSPKYLFRKEGQNVTLSCEQNLNHDAMYWYRQDPGQGLRLIYYSQIVNDFQKGDIAEGYSVSREKKESFPLTVTSAQKNPTAFYLCASSIGAGVLDTQYFGPGTRLTVL.